This paragraph reports one TCR beta chain. This sample was included in a study of blood T cell repertoires in COVID-19. Study background: Samples of COVID-19 (acute and convalescent) were obtained from the United States, Italy and Spain. PBMCs, B-cell-depleted T cells, or T cells provided the cDNA or gDNA that made up the material.

One Seattle source followed patients from active infection through their disease course. There are 16 residues in the CDR3. V lost 9 bases, J lost 0 bases, and 18 bases lay in between. Germline V CDR1 and CDR2: LNHDA, SQIVND (reference sequence). In the authors' methods: Amplification of reference gene primers was used by the study to estimate nucleated cell counts. Here immunoSEQ multiplex PCR was the method, and the copy in TCRdb shows in-frame clones only, minus some. V, J and clone size derive from that table, while D and trimming were established from the DNA sequence. The sample contains about 170,000 clones, roughly 90% of which appear only once.

This clonotype originated in a man in his thirties or forties with COVID-19, enrolled during active disease. The chain joins TRBV19 to TRBJ1-5; D uncertain. Sequenced: peripheral blood. In nucleotides, the CDR3 is TGTGCCAGCCTCCCCCACCACGAGTATAGCAATCAGCCCCAGCATTTT. Protein: CASLPHHEYSNQPQHF.